The TCR beta chain described here comes from a study of T cell repertoires in cytomegalovirus infection. About the research overall: Both a matching HLA type and CMV infection were indicated by public TCR beta signatures. General study findings and limits: Clonotype analysis showed dominance of the ex vivo response by HLA-C-restricted CMV-specific TCR beta clonotypes. CMV carriers with the relevant HLA were identified by cumulative public TCR beta family frequency.

This clonotype was counted at least ten times. The antigen is undetermined. TCRdb passed the reads through MiXCR, listing each CDR3 protein once. The sample comprises almost 300,000 distinct CDR3 sequences, about 9.1% of which are singletons, and around 2.5% rests with the top ten. This CDR3 region has 15 residues. The germline V gene encodes CDR1 LNHDA and CDR2 SQIVND (reference sequence). V shed 8 bases and J 2 bases; nucleotides not matched to a gene: 11. The chain is built from TRBV19 and TRBJ2-7, with 8 bases that match TRBD1. The sequenced sample consisted of PBMCs. This TCR derives from a human donor in good health (CMV status not recorded). Some clones in this sample may be carry-over from other donors' samples. The CDR3 loop reads CASSSGTGPAYEQYV. As DNA, the CDR3 is TGTGCCAGTTCGTCCGGGACAGGACCCGCCTACGAGCAGTACGTC.